This T cell receptor (beta chain) comes out of a study of T cell responses to AZD1222 COVID-19 vaccine. Study-level information: Analysis merged second doses at about 4 or about 12 weeks.

Here immunoSEQ multiplex PCR was the method, and the copy in TCRdb shows in-frame clones only, minus some. The sample lists under 150,000 clones; 93% were seen once. A word on this clone: The antigen remains unidentified.

The CDR3 consists of 19 residues. Trimming removed 0 bases from V and 5 bases from J; junction bases left unmatched: 18. Per germline, CDR1 MGHRA and CDR2 YSYEKL. Whole-study results and caveats: The study identified only six AZD1222 recipients as seropositive at baseline. Samples come after the peak T cell response, not at day 14. Clonal diversity was possibly underestimated, and the donors were mostly white British, with more females.

The specimen was peripheral blood, collected on day 0 of AZD1222 vaccination. The TCR originated in an adult in good health. The gene calls are TRBV4-1 and TRBJ2-7; 8 bases fit TRBD2. This CDR3 is CASSQDHIVAGGQGDEQYF. In DNA form, the CDR3 reads TGCGCCAGCAGCCAAGACCACATCGTGGCGGGAGGCCAAGGGGACGAGCAGTACTTC.